One and the same sample provided the 4 T cell receptor beta chains below, sequenced in a study of T-cell reconstitution after alpha-beta-depleted transplantation in children. Construction of the TCRbeta library involved unique molecular identifiers. Each CDR3 protein gets one entry after TCRdb re-called the PCR reads with MiXCR. The table includes about 480,000 distinct CDR3 sequences, approximately 13% detected once. This material consisted of PBMCs from the stem cell graft donor, taken from the stem cell graft. All receptors come from a human donor who donated a stem cell graft to a child with combined immunodeficiency.

This clonotype was seen more than once but under ten times. The V and J genes are TRBV12-3 or TRBV12-4 and TRBJ1-6, with TRBD1 identical over 7 bases. This CDR3 comprises 14 residues. V lost 4 bases and J lost 9; bases outside the gene matches: 6. The CDR3 protein is CASSWSSGGSPLHF. CDR3 nucleotide sequence: TGTGCCAGCAGTTGGAGTTCAGGGGGTTCACCCCTCCACTTT.

The CDR3 is CASISGTTEIFSTDTQYF. CDR3 nucleotides: TGTGCCAGCATCTCCGGGACGACAGAGATCTTTAGCACAGATACGCAGTATTTT. V is TRBV12-3 or TRBV12-4 and J is TRBJ2-3; D could derive from TRBD1 or TRBD2 (5 bases each). The CDR3 loop spans 18 amino acids. V lost 7 bases to trimming and J lost 0 bases, with 23 bases between them.

This clonotype was picked up many times. The genes are TRBV12-3 or TRBV12-4 and TRBJ2-7; the match to TRBD2 covers 10 bases. The trim removed 5 bases at V and 2 bases at J, leaving 3 bases unmatched. CDR3 length: 14 residues. CDR3 in amino acids: CASSASGRAYEQYF. The CDR3 DNA follows: TGTGCCAGCAGTGCGAGCGGGAGGGCCTACGAGCAGTACTTC.

V gene TRBV7-2 combines with J gene TRBJ2-7, with 7 positions matching TRBD2. Germline V CDR1 and CDR2: SGHTA, FQGNSA. Trimming removed 7 bases from V and 2 bases from J; junction bases left unmatched: 5. The CDR3 length is 13 residues. The CDR3 DNA reads TGTGCCAGCACCCAAGCGGGGACCTACGAGCAGTACTTC. Translation: CASTQAGTYEQYF.